These T cell receptor beta chains were read from a single sample in a study of blood T cell repertoires in COVID-19. Sequencing was performed with immunoSEQ multiplex PCR; in TCRdb, only in-frame clones are kept and a portion is missing. The sample lists 290,000 or so clones, around 91% occurring once. The source material was PBMCs or T cells enriched from blood (not recorded which). Receptors were obtained from a young woman with acute COVID-19. Each CDR3 is given with its conserved first and last residue. The D gene is left open where the match is weak. Not all rows give a size; the values are once, few, many and, for expanded clones, a class.

D: NA
J: TRBJ1-1
V: TRBV5-1
size: NA
DNA: TGCGCCAGCAGCTTTTGGGCTATAGGGGATCGTACTATGAACACTGAAGCTTTCTTT
CDR3: CASSFWAIGDRTMNTEAFF

D: NA
J: TRBJ2-3
V: TRBV9
size: NA
DNA: TGTGCCAGCAGCGCCTTTGGGGGGTCCAGCACAGATACGCAGTATTTT
CDR3: CASSAFGGSSTDTQYF

D: NA
J: TRBJ1-3
V: TRBV11-2
size: NA
DNA: TGTGCCAGCAGCTTAGCGCTAGGATTTTTCTCTGGAAACACCATATATTTT
CDR3: CASSLALGFFSGNTIYF

D: TRBD1
J: TRBJ2-2
V: TRBV7-2
size: NA
DNA: TGTGCCAGCAGCTGGGGACAGGTAGCGAACACCGGGGAGCTGTTTTTT
CDR3: CASSWGQVANTGELFF

D: TRBD2
J: TRBJ2-7
V: TRBV5-1
size: NA
DNA: TGCGCCAGCAGCTTGGGTTATGGGCTAGCGGCCTACGAGCAGTACTTC
CDR3: CASSLGYGLAAYEQYF

D: NA
J: TRBJ1-2
V: TRBV19
size: NA
DNA: TGTGCCAGTAGTAGCCACAGGACCAAAACCGCCTATGGCTACACCTTC
CDR3: CASSSHRTKTAYGYTF

D: TRBD1
J: TRBJ2-7
V: TRBV15
size: NA
DNA: TGTGCCACCAGCAAAGGCCGCATGGACAGGGGGCGCGAGCAGTACTTC
CDR3: CATSKGRMDRGREQYF

D: NA
J: TRBJ1-2
V: TRBV12-3/TRBV12-4
size: NA
DNA: TGTGCCAGCAGTCCACAGGGTAATGGCTACACCTTC
CDR3: CASSPQGNGYTF

D: NA
J: TRBJ2-5
V: TRBV28
size: NA
DNA: TGTGCCAGCAGTTTTTGGACGTATTCCCCGGGGGAGACCCAGTACTTC
CDR3: CASSFWTYSPGETQYF

D: NA
J: TRBJ1-1
V: TRBV2
size: few
DNA: TGTGCCAGCAGTGAACTCCGGGGTGAAGCTTTCTTT
CDR3: CASSELRGEAFF

D: NA
J: TRBJ2-2
V: TRBV9
size: once
DNA: TGTGCCAGCAGCGAGGGATGGGGGGACACCGGGGAGCTGTTTTTT
CDR3: CASSEGWGDTGELFF

D: NA
J: TRBJ2-3
V: TRBV4-1
size: NA
DNA: TGCGCCAGCAGCCCGCTCGGGTTGGCAGATACGCAGTATTTT
CDR3: CASSPLGLADTQYF

D: TRBD1
J: TRBJ1-6
V: TRBV27
size: few
DNA: TGTGCCAGCAGTCCCCACGGACAGGGAAGGAATTCACCCCTCCACTTT
CDR3: CASSPHGQGRNSPLHF

D: TRBD2
J: TRBJ2-1
V: TRBV28
size: NA
DNA: TGTGCCAGCCGACTAGCGGGAGCCTATCTCCATGAGCAGTTCTTC
CDR3: CASRLAGAYLHEQFF

D: NA
J: TRBJ1-2
V: TRBV28
size: NA
DNA: TGTGCCAGCAATGTTCCCTTTAACTATGGCTACACCTTC
CDR3: CASNVPFNYGYTF

D: TRBD1
J: TRBJ1-2
V: TRBV5-8
size: NA
DNA: TGTGCCAGCAGCCTCGGAACAGACAGGGATAACTATGGCTACACCTTC
CDR3: CASSLGTDRDNYGYTF

D: TRBD1
J: TRBJ1-3
V: TRBV18
size: few
DNA: TGTGCCAGCTCCCCGTTACCGACAGGGCGAGGAAACACCATATATTTT
CDR3: CASSPLPTGRGNTIYF

D: TRBD1
J: TRBJ1-1
V: TRBV5-1
size: NA
DNA: TGCGCCAGCAGCTTGAGGGGGCATGGCACTGAAGCTTTCTTT
CDR3: CASSLRGHGTEAFF

D: TRBD1
J: TRBJ2-1
V: TRBV6-5
size: NA
DNA: TGTGCCAGCATGGTGGGAGGGACAGGGGGGAATGAGCAGTTCTTC
CDR3: CASMVGGTGGNEQFF

D: NA
J: TRBJ2-5
V: TRBV27
size: once
DNA: TGTGCCAGCAGTTTATCCTATCCCCAGACAGCGAAAGAGACCCAGTACTTC
CDR3: CASSLSYPQTAKETQYF

D: NA
J: TRBJ2-7
V: TRBV25-1
size: once
DNA: TGTGCCAGCAGTGAATGGGAGTCCTACGAGCAGTACTTC
CDR3: CASSEWESYEQYF

D: NA
J: TRBJ1-3
V: TRBV29-1
size: NA
DNA: TGCAGCGTTGTTTTGCGGGGTCGCTCTGGAAACACCATATATTTT
CDR3: CSVVLRGRSGNTIYF

D: TRBD1
J: TRBJ2-2
V: TRBV5-8
size: NA
DNA: TGTGCCAGCAGCTTAGGTGGGACAGCGAACACCGGGGAGCTGTTTTTT
CDR3: CASSLGGTANTGELFF

D: TRBD1
J: TRBJ1-2
V: TRBV6-1
size: NA
DNA: TGTGCCAGCAGTGACAGGACAGGGAACCGGTATGGCTACACCTTC
CDR3: CASSDRTGNRYGYTF

D: TRBD1
J: TRBJ1-5
V: TRBV19
size: NA
DNA: TGTGCCAGTAGTATCAATCAAGGGGGCGGTTTTAGTCAGCCCCAGCATTTT
CDR3: CASSINQGGGFSQPQHF

D: TRBD1
J: TRBJ1-1
V: TRBV6-2/TRBV6-3
size: NA
DNA: TGTGCCAGCAGTTCAGGGGGCAAACCGAACACTGAAGCTTTCTTT
CDR3: CASSSGGKPNTEAFF

D: NA
J: TRBJ1-1
V: TRBV29-1
size: NA
DNA: TGCAGCGTTGGAAGAGGCAGTTCATACACTGAAGCTTTCTTT
CDR3: CSVGRGSSYTEAFF

D: NA
J: TRBJ2-7
V: TRBV7-9
size: NA
DNA: TGTGCCAGCAGCTTAGCTCTTGTGTTTGGCAGGGCGACCCACGAGCAGTACTTC
CDR3: CASSLALVFGRATHEQYF

D: NA
J: TRBJ2-1
V: TRBV3-1/TRBV3-2
size: NA
DNA: TGTGCCAGCAGCCCGCTGGGGGGCTCCTACAATGAGCAGTTCTTC
CDR3: CASSPLGGSYNEQFF

D: TRBD2
J: TRBJ2-7
V: TRBV4-2
size: NA
DNA: TGTGCCAGCACTAAGGGGTCGGCTAGCGGTTCCTACGAGCAGTACTTC
CDR3: CASTKGSASGSYEQYF

D: TRBD2
J: TRBJ2-3
V: TRBV19
size: once
DNA: TGTGCCAGTAGTATAGCTAGAACTAGCGGAAATACAGATACGCAGTATTTT
CDR3: CASSIARTSGNTDTQYF

D: TRBD1
J: TRBJ2-6
V: TRBV19
size: NA
DNA: TGTGCCAGTAGTGACCCACTACAGGGGGCTGGGGCCAACGTCCTGACTTTC
CDR3: CASSDPLQGAGANVLTF

D: TRBD2
J: TRBJ2-1
V: TRBV28
size: once
DNA: TGTGCCAGCACCCCACCGAGCGGGAGGGCCCTCAATGAGCAGTTCTTC
CDR3: CASTPPSGRALNEQFF

D: TRBD2
J: TRBJ2-3
V: TRBV3-1/TRBV3-2
size: NA
DNA: TGTGCCAGCAGCCTCGGGACTAGCGGGAGCCGTCGCACAGATACGCAGTATTTT
CDR3: CASSLGTSGSRRTDTQYF

D: TRBD2
J: TRBJ2-5
V: TRBV5-4
size: NA
DNA: TGTGCCAGCAGCCTACGAACTAGCGGGAGGGCCACAGAGACCCAGTACTTC
CDR3: CASSLRTSGRATETQYF

D: NA
J: TRBJ2-3
V: TRBV10-2
size: NA
DNA: TGCGCCAGCAGTGAGTCGGGAGTCACAGATACGCAGTATTTT
CDR3: CASSESGVTDTQYF

D: NA
J: TRBJ2-3
V: TRBV9
size: NA
DNA: TGTGCCAGCAGCGCCGGTCCAGATACGCAGTATTTT
CDR3: CASSAGPDTQYF

D: TRBD1
J: TRBJ1-5
V: TRBV2
size: NA
DNA: TGTGCCAGCCGGAGGACAGGGCGAGGCAATCAGCCCCAGCATTTT
CDR3: CASRRTGRGNQPQHF

D: NA
J: TRBJ1-2
V: TRBV11-2
size: NA
DNA: TGTGCCAGCAGCGACAGCGCTGCTAACTATGGCTACACCTTC
CDR3: CASSDSAANYGYTF

D: NA
J: TRBJ2-2
V: TRBV27
size: NA
DNA: TGTGCCAGCAGGGCCCTAGCCATCACCGGGGAGCTGTTTTTT
CDR3: CASRALAITGELFF

D: NA
J: TRBJ1-5
V: TRBV5-1
size: once
DNA: TGCGCCAGCAGCCCAGGGGACGCTGGCCAGCCCCAGCATTTT
CDR3: CASSPGDAGQPQHF

D: NA
J: TRBJ1-1
V: TRBV5-4
size: few
DNA: TGTGCCAGCAGCTTGGACCCGGTCAGGGGTTTTAAGAACACTGAAGCTTTCTTT
CDR3: CASSLDPVRGFKNTEAFF

D: TRBD2
J: TRBJ2-1
V: TRBV30
size: NA
DNA: TGTGCCTGGAGTGTACAACTAGCGGGTGAGCAGTTCTTC
CDR3: CAWSVQLAGEQFF

D: NA
J: TRBJ1-1
V: TRBV6-5
size: few
DNA: TGTGCCAGCAGTTATGGGGGCGAGAACACTGAAGCTTTCTTT
CDR3: CASSYGGENTEAFF

D: TRBD2
J: TRBJ2-7
V: TRBV28
size: few
DNA: TGTGCCAGCAGTATCCTGACTAGCGTCTACGAGCAGTACTTC
CDR3: CASSILTSVYEQYF

D: NA
J: TRBJ2-2
V: TRBV10-3
size: NA
DNA: TGTGCCATCAGCAGGAACACCGGGGAGCTGTTTTTT
CDR3: CAISRNTGELFF

D: TRBD1
J: TRBJ1-5
V: TRBV29-1
size: NA
DNA: TGCAGCGTTGCCGGGACAGATAATCAGCCCCAGCATTTT
CDR3: CSVAGTDNQPQHF

D: NA
J: TRBJ1-1
V: TRBV11-3
size: NA
DNA: TGTGCCAGCAGTCCCCGGGGGGGCGATCGAGCTTTCTTT
CDR3: CASSPRGGDRAFF

D: TRBD1
J: TRBJ1-3
V: TRBV3-1/TRBV3-2
size: NA
DNA: TGTGCCAGCAGCCAAGAGCGAGCAGGGGGCCCTCGAAACACCATATATTTT
CDR3: CASSQERAGGPRNTIYF

D: TRBD1
J: TRBJ2-7
V: TRBV11-3
size: NA
DNA: TGTGCCAGCAGCTCCCCGGGACAGTCCTACGAGCAGTACTTC
CDR3: CASSSPGQSYEQYF